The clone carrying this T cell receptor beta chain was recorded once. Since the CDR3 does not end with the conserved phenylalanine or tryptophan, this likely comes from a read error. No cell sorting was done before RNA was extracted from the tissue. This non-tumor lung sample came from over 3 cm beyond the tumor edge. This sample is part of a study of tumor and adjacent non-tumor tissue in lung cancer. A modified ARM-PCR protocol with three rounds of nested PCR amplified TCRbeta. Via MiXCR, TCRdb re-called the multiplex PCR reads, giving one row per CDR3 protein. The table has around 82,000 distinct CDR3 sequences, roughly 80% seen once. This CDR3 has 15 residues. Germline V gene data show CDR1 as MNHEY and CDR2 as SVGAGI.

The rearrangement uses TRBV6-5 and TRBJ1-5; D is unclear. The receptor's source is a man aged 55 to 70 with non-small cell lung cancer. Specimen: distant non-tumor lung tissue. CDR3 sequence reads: CASSYLRGSNQPQHV. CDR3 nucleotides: TGTGCCAGTAGTTACCTACGGGGAAGCAATCAGCCCCAGCATGTT.